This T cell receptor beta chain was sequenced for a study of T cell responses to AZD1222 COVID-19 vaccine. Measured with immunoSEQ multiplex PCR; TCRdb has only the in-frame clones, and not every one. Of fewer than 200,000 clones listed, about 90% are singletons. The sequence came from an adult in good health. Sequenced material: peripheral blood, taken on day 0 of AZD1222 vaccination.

For the CDR3, the DNA is TGTGCCAGCAGGTGGGGACAGGAGAACACTGAAGCTTTCTTT. It encodes CASRWGQENTEAFF. The rearrangement joins TRBV7-2 to TRBJ1-1, with 8 bases matching TRBD1. From germline, CDR1 is SGHTA and CDR2 FQGNSA. This CDR3 spans 14 amino acids. With V trimmed by 6 bases and J by 1 base, 4 bases remained unmatched.